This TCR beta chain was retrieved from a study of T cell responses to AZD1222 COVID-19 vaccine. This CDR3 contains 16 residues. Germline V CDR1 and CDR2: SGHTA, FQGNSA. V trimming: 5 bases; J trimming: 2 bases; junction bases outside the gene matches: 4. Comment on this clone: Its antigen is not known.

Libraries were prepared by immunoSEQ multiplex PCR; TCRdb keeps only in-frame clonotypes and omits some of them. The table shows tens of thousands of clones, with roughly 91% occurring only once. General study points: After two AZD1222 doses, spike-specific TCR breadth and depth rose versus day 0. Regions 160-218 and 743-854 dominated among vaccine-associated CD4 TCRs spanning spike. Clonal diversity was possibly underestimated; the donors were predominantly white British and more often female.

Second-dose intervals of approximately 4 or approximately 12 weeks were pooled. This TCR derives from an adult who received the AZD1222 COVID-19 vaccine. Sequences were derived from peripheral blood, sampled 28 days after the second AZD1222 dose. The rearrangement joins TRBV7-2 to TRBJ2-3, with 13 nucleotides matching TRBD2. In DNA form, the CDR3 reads TGTGCCAGCAGCCCGACTAGCGGGGGGTCCACAGATACGCAGTATTTT. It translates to CASSPTSGGSTDTQYF.